These 14 T cell receptor beta chains share one sample of origin, sequenced in a study of cytomegalovirus exposure and HLA in healthy donors. The PCR ran on 60 Vbeta and 13 Jbeta primers. Only in-frame clones appear in the TCRdb table, and some are missing; sequencing was by immunoSEQ multiplex PCR. The table includes over 150,000 clones, around 82% detected once. The sequenced sample consisted of PBMCs. These receptors were collected from a man aged 45 to 65 in good health and CMV-seropositive.

On this clone: The junction shows a germline mismatch at one end, possibly a read error. The chain joins TRBV29-1 to TRBJ2-2; possibly TRBD2 for D (5 bases). This CDR3 region has 13 residues. Per germline, CDR1 SQVTM and CDR2 ANQGSEA. In nucleotides, the CDR3 is TGCAGCGTTGCGCAGCTCGAACACCGGGGAGCTGTTTTT. It is translated as CSVAQLEHRGAVF.

The chain uses TRBV30 and TRBJ1-4; D may be TRBD1 (5 bases). Looked up from germline, CDR1 is GTSNPN and CDR2 is SVGIG (reference sequence). The CDR3 extends over 16 amino acids. Between the trimmed V and J ends, which lost 2 bases and 3 bases, there was a span of 16 bases. The CDR3 nucleotides are TGTGCCTGGAGTACGGGGGTCCCGAGGGCTAATGAAAAACTGTTTTTT. This encodes CAWSTGVPRANEKLFF.

In its sample, this clone was seen once. The V gene is TRBV4-3, the J gene TRBJ2-7; 7 nucleotides line up with TRBD2. J lost 4 bases, V lost 1 base, and 7 bases had no gene match. From germline, CDR1 is LGHNA and CDR2 YSLEER. The CDR3 is 15 residues long. DNA for the CDR3: TGCGCCAGCAGCCAAGGGTTCGGGGGGAAGTACGAGCAGTACTTC. Translating it yields CASSQGFGGKYEQYF.

The chain links TRBV30 to TRBJ1-1, with D maybe TRBD1 (6 bases). The CDR3 covers 13 residues. V lost 4 bases and J lost 0, with 9 bases in between. The germline gives CDR1 GTSNPN, CDR2 SVGIG (reference sequence). This CDR3 reads CAWNRAVNTEAFF. CDR3 nucleotide sequence: TGTGCCTGGAACAGGGCGGTGAACACTGAAGCTTTCTTT.

The chain uses TRBV5-1 and TRBJ1-3; D may be TRBD1 (6 bases). CDR1 is SGHRS, CDR2 YFSETQ, per germline. The CDR3 is 15 residues long. Trimming took off 0 bases at V and 0 bases at J, with 7 bases between the two ends. The CDR3 loop reads CASSLEGGSGNTIYF. DNA of the CDR3: TGCGCCAGCAGCTTGGAAGGGGGCTCTGGAAACACCATATATTTT.

The chain carries TRBV18 and TRBJ2-7; D is perhaps TRBD2 (6 bases). The ends were cut back, 6 bases at V and 0 bases at J, with 12 bases in the middle. Germline V gives CDR1 KGHSH, CDR2 LQKENI. The CDR3 loop spans 14 amino acids. The CDR3 loop is CASSSTGDSYEQYF. In DNA, the CDR3 is TGTGCCAGCTCCTCGACGGGGGACTCCTACGAGCAGTACTTC.

This clone was seen only once. The CDR3 spells CASSPGTSQETQYF. DNA of the CDR3: TGTGCCAGCAGCCCGGGGACTAGTCAAGAGACCCAGTACTTC. This chain uses TRBV2 with TRBJ2-5, with 8 bases lining up with TRBD2. Per germline, CDR1 SNHLY and CDR2 FYNNEI. With 6 bases clipped from V and 2 bases from J, the junction kept 5 bases outside the gene matches. This CDR3 has 14 residues.

The J gene is TRBJ1-2, the V gene TRBV11-1; 9 bases are shared with TRBD1. The CDR3 totals 14 residues. The V gene's germline CDR1 is SGHAT and CDR2 FQDESV (reference sequence). The V and J ends lost 3 bases and 2 bases, in that order; junction bases with no gene match: 1. The CDR3 DNA follows: TGTGCCAGCAGCTTTGACAGGGGGAACTATGGCTACACCTTC. Translated: CASSFDRGNYGYTF.

The J gene is TRBJ2-4, the V gene TRBV2, with D uncertain. From germline, CDR1 is SNHLY and CDR2 FYNNEI. V was cut by 6 bases and J by 8 bases, with 14 bases left in between. This CDR3 is built from 13 residues. CDR3 DNA sequence: TGTGCCAGCAGCCTGAGACTTCGGGACATTCAGTACTTC. It specifies CASSLRLRDIQYF.

V and J are TRBV2 and TRBJ2-7; D is perhaps TRBD2 (6 bases). Germline-derived CDR1 and CDR2 are SNHLY and FYNNEI. Between the trimmed V and J ends, which lost 6 bases and 0 bases, there was a span of 12 bases. The CDR3 consists of 14 residues. DNA for the CDR3: TGTGCCAGCAGCTCCGGGAGTTACTCCTACGAGCAGTACTTC. Protein sequence: CASSSGSYSYEQYF.

The table lists this clone with a few counts. The chain links TRBV18 to TRBJ2-7; TRBD1 aligns across 9 bases. CDR1 is KGHSH and CDR2 is LQKENI in the germline V gene. This CDR3 contains 14 residues. The V segment lost 3 bases and the J segment 3 bases; nucleotides outside the gene matches: 3. CDR3 nucleotide sequence: TGTGCCAGCTCACCCCCGGGACAGGGCTACGAGCAGTACTTC. Amino acids: CASSPPGQGYEQYF.

The gene calls are TRBV5-1 and TRBJ2-2, with D possibly matching TRBD2 (7 bases). With 4 bases removed from V and 2 bases from J, the gap between germline ends came to 12 bases. The CDR3 length is 15 residues. From germline, CDR1 is SGHRS and CDR2 YFSETQ. CDR3 amino acids: CASSRGADNTGELFF. The CDR3 region has the DNA TGCGCCAGCAGCCGGGGGGCAGATAACACCGGGGAGCTGTTTTTT.

This clone was picked up a small number of times. The J gene is TRBJ1-4, the V gene TRBV28; 8 bases agree with TRBD1. J was trimmed by 4 bases and V by 1 base; bases with no gene match: 8. The CDR3 loop spans 17 amino acids. Germline CDR1 and CDR2: MDHEN and SYDVKM. The CDR3 protein is CASSLSPGQGNNEKLFF. The CDR3 coding sequence is TGTGCCAGCAGTTTATCCCCCGGACAGGGTAATAATGAAAAACTGTTTTTT. Based on the CDR3 plus reference TRBV28 and TRBJ1-4, the full variable domain is DVKVTQSSRYLVKRTGEKVFLECVQDMDHENMFWYRQDPGLGLRLIYFSYDVKMKEKGDIPEGYSVSREKKERFSLILESASTNQTSMYLCASSLSPGQGNNEKLFFGSGTQLSVL.

The rearrangement uses TRBV30 and TRBJ2-1; TRBD1 agrees at 11 bases. The CDR3 is made up of 15 amino acids. Germline V lookup: CDR1 GTSNPN, CDR2 SVGIG (reference sequence). After removal of 2 bases from V and 6 bases from J, the junction contained 6 bases not matched to a gene. CDR3 residues: CAWSQGTGGINEQFF. As DNA, the CDR3 is TGTGCCTGGAGTCAAGGGACAGGGGGAATCAATGAGCAGTTCTTC.